The present T cell receptor (beta chain) was sequenced within a study of metastatic and nonmetastatic thyroid tumors (dated by TCRdb to about 2020). About the full investigation: Repertoires were compared across peripheral blood and tumor or nodule tissue samples from malignant and benign thyroid patients. Overall study outcomes, separate from this receptor: In both blood and tumor samples, TCR beta diversity was reported to be significantly higher in malignant tumors than in benign nodules.

This clone was recorded at least ten times. This clone's antigen is unknown. No base quality values were provided; no much bigger clone lies one nucleotide off. None of the patients had been given any treatment before thyroid surgery. Using T-cell receptor beta sequencing, the researchers looked back retrospectively at clinical samples from patients, gathered between about 2011 and 2019. Trimming removed 4 bases from V and 6 bases from J, leaving 13 bases between the germline ends. The germline V gene specifies SQVTM as CDR1 and ANQGSEA as CDR2. The cysteine opens and the phenylalanine closes a CDR3 of 13 amino acids. The CDR3 DNA has 39 bases and is translated from base 1. Libraries were made using PCR. The run used an Illumina HiSeq 4000. High-throughput sequencing was used to profile the CDR3 region of the TCR beta-chain in every patient. The paper's processing steps were these. Drawing on CDR3 differences between clinicopathological groups, the researchers built a classifier meant to tell apart patients with distant-metastatic papillary thyroid cancer. Repertoire diversity was assessed with the Shannon index, and tumor-blood repertoire similarity with the Morisita-Horn index. In TCRdb, the public reads were trimmed at Q25 with fastp and aligned with MiXCR, with productive beta chains retained. What appears here as the V and J calls and clone size reflects TCRdb's work, not the paper's. Present in this sample are approximately 25,000 clones, around 17% of which were seen just once. Of the sample, around 6.3% is held by the ten largest clones.

This TCR derives from a male donor with papillary thyroid cancer or a benign thyroid nodule (not recorded which). Some clones in this sample may be carry-over from other donors' samples. The chain uses TRBV29-1 and TRBJ1-5; matching of 5 bases hints at TRBD1 as the D gene. The sample was blood. The CDR3 corresponds to CSVVEQEFQPQHF. The sequence in DNA is TGCAGCGTTGTCGAACAGGAGTTTCAGCCCCAGCATTTT.